Below, 30 T cell receptor beta chains from the same sample are listed, as sequenced in a study of blood T cell repertoires in COVID-19. Data came from immunoSEQ multiplex PCR; TCRdb stores just in-frame clones and leaves some out. Of approximately 200,000 clones in the sample, roughly 91% are singletons; the top ten hold 7% to 7.5%. The sequenced sample was PBMCs or T cells enriched from blood (not recorded which). Every receptor here comes from a man aged 25 to 40 in a cohort exposed to, infected with or recovered from COVID-19 (not recorded which).

The genes are TRBV5-6 and TRBJ2-7, with D perhaps matching TRBD1 (5 bases). The length of the CDR3 is 15 residues. V was pared by 3 bases and J by 4 bases, with 17 bases between. Germline assignment: CDR1 SGHDT and CDR2 YYEEEE. The DNA for the CDR3 is TGTGCCAGCAGCTCCGCCTTGAAAGGGGTTTACGAGCAGTACTTC. Amino acid sequence: CASSSALKGVYEQYF.

Written as DNA, the CDR3 is TGTGCCAGCAGTTACAATGGACAGGGGAACAATGAGCAGTTCTTC. This encodes CASSYNGQGNNEQFF. The chain recombines TRBV6-5 with TRBJ2-1, with TRBD1 matching 9 bases. CDR3 length equals 15 residues. Looked up from germline, CDR1 is MNHEY and CDR2 is SVGAGI. The V segment lost 2 bases and the J segment 5 bases; nucleotides outside the gene matches: 4.

The sample holds one count of this clone. The chain couples TRBV5-1 to TRBJ2-3; 11 bases fit TRBD2. CDR1 is SGHRS, CDR2 YFSETQ, per germline. The CDR3 totals 16 residues. The V gene end was trimmed by 3 bases and the J gene end by 4 bases; junction bases not matched to a gene: 7. CDR3 loop: CASSYLAGGPSDTQYF. As DNA, the CDR3 is TGCGCCAGCAGCTACTTAGCGGGAGGGCCGTCAGATACGCAGTATTTT.

This sequence joins TRBV7-9 and TRBJ1-5; the match to TRBD1 covers 10 bases. CDR1 is SEHNR, CDR2 FQNEAQ, per germline (reference sequence). The CDR3 has 14 amino acids. The trim removed 5 bases at V and 5 bases at J, leaving 3 bases unmatched. The CDR3: CASSPGTGDQPQHF. The CDR3 region has the DNA TGTGCCAGCAGCCCAGGGACAGGGGATCAGCCCCAGCATTTT.

This clone was detected many times. This rearrangement joins TRBV7-2 to TRBJ1-5; the match to TRBD1 covers 10 bases. Germline lookup yields CDR1 SGHTA and CDR2 FQGNSA. The CDR3 length is 16 residues. Germline trimming cut 6 bases from V and 6 bases from J; bases unmatched to any gene: 11. CDR3 in amino acids: CASSFAGQGLSQPQHF. The CDR3 DNA reads TGTGCCAGCAGTTTTGCGGGACAGGGGTTATCTCAGCCCCAGCATTTT.

The chain is built from TRBV7-9 and TRBJ1-1, with D hard to call. Germline V gene lookup returns CDR1 SEHNR and CDR2 FQNEAQ (reference sequence). The length of the CDR3 is 14 residues. Trimming stripped 5 bases from V and 0 bases from J, with 10 bases between. The CDR3 region has the DNA TGTGCCAGCAGCCTCCAGAGGATGAACACTGAAGCTTTCTTT. The encoded protein is CASSLQRMNTEAFF.

The chain recombines TRBV2 with TRBJ2-7; 7 nucleotides line up with TRBD1. Germline V gene lookup returns CDR1 SNHLY and CDR2 FYNNEI. With 2 bases clipped from V and 1 base from J, the junction kept 11 bases outside the gene matches. The CDR3 extends over 17 amino acids. As DNA, the CDR3 is TGTGCCAGCAGTGAAAACCCCAGGGGGAGAGGGTCCTACGAGCAGTACTTC. This gives the protein CASSENPRGRGSYEQYF.

V gene TRBV11-3 combines with J gene TRBJ2-2, with TRBD1 matching over 7 bases. The CDR3 contains 15 residues. V gave up 5 bases and J gave up 0 bases; unmatched junction bases: 3. The germline gives CDR1 SGHNT, CDR2 YENEEA. CDR3: CASSLGQANTGELFF. DNA of the CDR3: TGTGCCAGCAGCCTCGGACAGGCGAACACCGGGGAGCTGTTTTTT.

The V and J genes are TRBV7-3 and TRBJ2-3; D is undetermined. The CDR3 extends over 15 amino acids. Trimming left V 2 bases short and J 2 bases short, with 11 bases between. CDR1 is SGHTA and CDR2 is FQGTGA in the germline V gene. The CDR3 reads CASSLLARTTDTQYF. Here the CDR3 DNA reads TGTGCCAGCAGCTTATTGGCCAGAACCACAGATACGCAGTATTTT.

Notes on this clone: The same CDR3 is also encoded by other DNA sequences in this sample. This rearrangement joins TRBV18 to TRBJ1-1; 10 bases fit TRBD1. This CDR3 comprises 14 residues. CDR1 and CDR2 (germline): KGHSH, LQKENI. V shed 5 bases, J shed 4 bases, and the junction held 4 bases outside the gene matches. CDR3 protein: CASSLGQGGTEAFF. The CDR3 coding sequence is TGTGCCAGCTCATTAGGACAGGGGGGCACTGAAGCTTTCTTT.

The rearrangement uses TRBV5-5 and TRBJ2-2, with a possible D match to TRBD2 (5 bases). This CDR3 region has 14 residues. Germline V gene sequence: CDR1 SGHKS, CDR2 YYEKEE (reference sequence). V was trimmed by 7 bases and J by 2 bases, leaving 12 bases between them. The CDR3: CASCSGSNTGELFF. The CDR3 DNA follows: TGTGCCAGCTGCTCGGGGTCCAACACCGGGGAGCTGTTTTTT.

This chain connects TRBV12-5 to TRBJ1-1; 9 bases match TRBD1. CDR3 length equals 13 residues. Per germline, CDR1 LGHNT and CDR2 FRNRAP. Trimming removed 7 bases from V and 5 bases from J; junction bases left unmatched: 5. DNA for the CDR3: TGTGCTAGTGCGCGGGACAGGGAAACTGAAGCTTTCTTT. This sequence encodes CASARDRETEAFF.

The rearrangement uses TRBV28 and TRBJ2-7; the D gene is possibly TRBD1 (6 bases). The CDR3 contains 13 residues. The V gene lost 2 bases and the J gene lost 12 bases, with 17 bases spanning the gap. Germline V gene sequence: CDR1 MDHEN, CDR2 SYDVKM. The CDR3 DNA reads as TGTGCCAGCAGTTTAGACCACGGACAGCTAGCGTACTTC. This encodes CASSLDHGQLAYF.

In its sample, this clone is medium-sized. Other DNA sequences in this sample translate to the same CDR3. This chain uses TRBV27 with TRBJ2-1; 7 bases fit TRBD1. With V trimmed by 0 bases and J by 6 bases, 5 bases remained unmatched. The CDR3 has 15 amino acids. CDR1 is MNHEY and CDR2 is SMNVEV in the germline V gene (reference sequence). The CDR3 DNA sequence: TGTGCCAGCAGTTTATCGAGGGGGCTACTCAATGAGCAGTTCTTC. Translation: CASSLSRGLLNEQFF.

The chain recombines TRBV29-1 with TRBJ1-5; D gene ambiguous. Germline loops: CDR1 SQVTM, CDR2 ANQGSEA. With 4 bases removed from V and 2 bases from J, the gap between germline ends came to 9 bases. The CDR3 extends over 13 amino acids. The CDR3 spells CSVGGMGNQPQHF. The CDR3 DNA is TGCAGCGTTGGAGGGATGGGCAATCAGCCCCAGCATTTT.

The J gene is TRBJ1-2, the V gene TRBV28; perhaps TRBD1 as D (6 bases). Germline CDR1 reads MDHEN; CDR2 reads SYDVKM. The CDR3 covers 17 residues. Deletions cut 7 bases from V and 3 bases from J, with 24 bases between. The CDR3 region has the DNA TGTGCCAGCACCCACGGGCTGCGGGGGGGGCCTGACTATGGCTACACCTTC. Protein sequence: CASTHGLRGGPDYGYTF.

The rearrangement joins TRBV7-6 to TRBJ1-3; 9 positions match TRBD1. Germline lookup yields CDR1 SGHVS and CDR2 FNYEAQ. The CDR3 runs 16 residues. The junction had 6 bases not matched to a gene; V was cut back by 5 bases and J by 1 base. CDR3 in amino acids: CASSQVQGASGNTIYF. The CDR3 nucleotides are TGTGCCAGCAGCCAAGTACAGGGGGCGTCTGGAAACACCATATATTTT.

This chain links TRBV25-1 with TRBJ1-5; maybe TRBD1 (6 bases). Per the germline V gene, CDR1 is MGHDK and CDR2 is SYGVNS. Trimming removed 4 bases from V and 6 bases from J, with 13 bases in between. The CDR3 sequence is 14 residues long. CDR3 in amino acids: CASSAGGGGQPQHF. CDR3 nucleotide sequence: TGTGCCAGCAGTGCTGGGGGAGGGGGTCAGCCCCAGCATTTT.

The chain joins TRBV6-5 to TRBJ1-2; 9 bases fit TRBD1. V shed 5 bases, J shed 3 bases, and the junction held 4 bases outside the gene matches. This CDR3 region has 14 residues. From germline, CDR1 is MNHEY and CDR2 SVGAGI. CDR3 nucleotide sequence: TGTGCCAGCAGTAGACAGGGGGAGGACTATGGCTACACCTTC. It translates to CASSRQGEDYGYTF.

The V and J genes are TRBV28 and TRBJ2-3; no clear D gene. CDR3 length equals 16 residues. Germline assignment: CDR1 MDHEN and CDR2 SYDVKM. V lost 2 bases and J lost 0, with 12 bases in between. The CDR3 sequence is CASSLGAGDSTDTQYF. CDR3 bases: TGTGCCAGCAGTTTAGGAGCCGGAGACAGCACAGATACGCAGTATTTT.

The chain employs TRBV6-2 or TRBV6-3 and TRBJ2-1, with 10 bases fitting TRBD2. Germline CDR1 is MNHEY and CDR2 is SVGEGT. V was clipped by 4 bases and J by 1 base; unmatched bases: 4. This CDR3 spans 16 amino acids. The CDR3 bases are TGTGCCAGCAGTTCCGGACTAGCGGCGTCCTACAATGAGCAGTTCTTC. Its protein product is CASSSGLAASYNEQFF.

The rearrangement links TRBV3-1 (or the pseudogene TRBV3-2) to TRBJ1-2; D is undetermined. The CDR3 runs to 14 residues. The germline V gene encodes CDR1 LGHDT and CDR2 YNNKEL (reference sequence). The V end lost 1 base, the J end lost 5 bases, and 11 bases lay between the germline ends. Here the CDR3 reads CASSQVASRYGYTF. The DNA of the CDR3 is TGTGCCAGCAGCCAAGTGGCCTCGCGGTATGGCTACACCTTC.

This chain connects TRBV4-3 to TRBJ1-3; 11 bases map to TRBD1. Germline lookup yields CDR1 LGHNA and CDR2 YSLEER. The ends lost 1 base at V and 10 bases at J; junction bases unmatched: 6. The CDR3 has 15 amino acids. CDR3 region: CASSQVGQGAGTIYF. The CDR3 coding sequence is TGCGCCAGCAGCCAAGTTGGACAGGGGGCCGGGACCATATATTTT.

J is TRBJ2-5 and V is TRBV9, with D possibly matching TRBD1 (5 bases). The germline V gene has CDR1 SGDLS and CDR2 YYNGEE. This CDR3 region has 15 residues. Trimming removed 0 bases at V and 5 bases at J, with 14 bases between. The CDR3: CASSVGGRGAETQYF. In nucleotides, the CDR3 is TGTGCCAGCAGCGTAGGAGGAAGGGGCGCCGAGACCCAGTACTTC. The full variable domain, completed using reference TRBV9 and TRBJ2-5, is DSGVTQTPKHLITATGQRVTLRCSPRSGDLSVYWYQQSLDQGLQFLIQYYNGEERAKGNILERFSAQQFPDLHSELNLSSLELGDSALYFCASSVGGRGAETQYFGPGTRLLVL.

In its sample, this clone was seen once. V gene TRBV9 combines with J gene TRBJ1-4; D remains ambiguous. Trimming removed 4 bases from V and 4 bases from J, with 14 bases in between. The CDR3 is 15 amino acids. CDR1 is SGDLS and CDR2 is YYNGEE in the germline V gene. The CDR3 nucleotides are TGTGCCAGCAGCCCCCGGGGAGGGAGTAATGAAAAACTGTTTTTT. As protein: CASSPRGGSNEKLFF.

This chain joins TRBV11-3 and TRBJ2-7, with a weak D call TRBD1 (6 bases). Germline V gene lookup returns CDR1 SGHNT and CDR2 YENEEA. V was cut by 8 bases and J by 3 bases, with 14 bases left in between. The CDR3 totals 13 residues. DNA of the CDR3: TGTGCCAGCCTGCACGAACAGGGCTACGAGCAGTACTTC. Protein product: CASLHEQGYEQYF.

This sequence joins TRBV5-1 and TRBJ2-1; tentatively, D is TRBD2 (5 bases). Germline loops: CDR1 SGHRS, CDR2 YFSETQ. V gave up 1 base and J gave up 4 bases, with 9 bases separating them. CDR3 length: 14 amino acids. This CDR3 reads CASSLNSEYNEQFF. CDR3 coding DNA: TGCGCCAGCAGCTTGAATAGCGAATACAATGAGCAGTTCTTC.

J is TRBJ1-2 and V is TRBV6-5, with a possible D match to TRBD1 (5 bases). Between the trimmed V and J ends, which lost 6 bases and 5 bases, there was a span of 16 bases. The CDR3 sequence is 14 residues long. Germline assignment: CDR1 MNHEY and CDR2 SVGAGI. The CDR3 sequence: CASRVPGGTYGYTF. As DNA, the CDR3 is TGTGCCAGCAGGGTCCCCGGGGGGACGTATGGCTACACCTTC.

The chain employs TRBV5-1 and TRBJ2-2; 7 bases fit TRBD2. V was pared by 0 bases and J by 2 bases, with 1 base of the junction left unmatched. CDR3 length: 15 amino acids. Germline V CDR1 and CDR2: SGHRS, YFSETQ. CDR3 bases: TGCGCCAGCAGCTTGGAAGCGGGAAACACCGGGGAGCTGTTTTTT. It codes for CASSLEAGNTGELFF.

CDR3 in amino acids: CASSLERGRLYEQYF. The CDR3 DNA reads as TGTGCCAGCAGCTTGGAAAGGGGGCGGCTATACGAGCAGTACTTC. The V and J genes are TRBV5-5 and TRBJ2-7; 7 nucleotides line up with TRBD1. Germline lookup yields CDR1 SGHKS and CDR2 YYEKEE (reference sequence). V gave up 0 bases and J gave up 4 bases; unmatched junction bases: 7. The CDR3 runs 15 residues.